Listed below are T cell receptor beta chains from one sample, sequenced in a study of T cells in Graves' hyperthyroidism and ophthalmopathy. One entry per CDR3 protein results from TCRdb running MiXCR on the multiplex PCR reads. Among approximately 400,000 distinct CDR3 sequences listed, roughly 14% were seen once. The sequencing sample was made of blood. The receptor set was obtained from a man aged 30-40 years with Graves' hyperthyroidism that later progressed to Graves' ophthalmopathy. The CDR3 runs from the conserved cysteine through the conserved F or W. Fields, in order: D gene, V gene, clone size, J gene, CDR3 protein, CDR3 DNA. D genes are given only for firm matches. Clone size is not always given. Where it is, it says once, few, many or a class for expanded clones.

.	TRBV7-2	.	TRBJ1-5	CASSLVGGPSNQPQHF	TGTGCCAGCAGCTTAGTCGGGGGGCCTAGCAATCAGCCCCAGCATTTT
TRBD1	TRBV5-1	many	TRBJ2-7	CASSSGQGRYEQYF	TGCGCCAGCAGCTCCGGACAGGGAAGGTACGAGCAGTACTTC
.	TRBV27	.	TRBJ2-7	CASSLRGATSYEQYF	TGTGCCAGCAGTTTACGGGGGGCGACGTCCTACGAGCAGTACTTC
TRBD2	TRBV20-1	many	TRBJ2-7	CSALRLAGLIEQYF	TGCAGTGCTTTACGACTAGCGGGGTTAATCGAGCAGTACTTC
TRBD2	TRBV2	many	TRBJ2-1	CASSKVSGGAGYNEQFF	TGTGCCAGCAGTAAAGTTAGCGGGGGGGCCGGTTACAATGAGCAGTTCTTC
TRBD1	TRBV30	many	TRBJ1-5	CAWSIGTGDQPQHF	TGTGCCTGGAGTATCGGGACAGGGGATCAGCCCCAGCATTTT
.	TRBV20-1	many	TRBJ1-1	CSARVATASSWESTEAFF	TGCAGTGCTAGAGTTGCGACAGCATCATCGTGGGAAAGTACTGAAGCTTTCTTT
.	TRBV6-2/TRBV6-3	many	TRBJ2-5	CASSIRQETQYF	TGTGCCAGCAGTATTCGTCAAGAGACCCAGTACTTC
.	TRBV7-2	many	TRBJ2-1	CASSLTAFNNEQFF	TGTGCCAGCAGCTTAACTGCCTTTAACAATGAGCAGTTCTTC
.	TRBV18	few	TRBJ2-3	CASSPWKTTDTQYF	TGTGCCAGCTCACCGTGGAAAACCACAGATACGCAGTATTTT
TRBD2	TRBV5-1	few	TRBJ2-1	CASSSSAGDVREQFF	TGCGCCAGCAGCTCCAGCGCGGGGGATGTGAGGGAGCAGTTCTTC
.	TRBV5-1	.	TRBJ2-7	CASSFNTGTYEQYF	TGCGCCAGCAGCTTCAACACGGGAACCTACGAGCAGTACTTC
.	TRBV6-1	many	TRBJ2-5	CASSPWTVGEETQYF	TGTGCCAGCAGTCCATGGACAGTGGGTGAAGAGACCCAGTACTTC
.	TRBV18	.	TRBJ1-3	CASSPSTGSGNTIYF	TGTGCCAGCTCACCATCGACAGGCTCTGGAAACACCATATATTTT
TRBD2	TRBV11-2	.	TRBJ2-5	CASSTGGGAGEAQYF	TGTGCCAGCAGCACAGGCGGGGGGGCCGGGGAGGCCCAGTACTTC
.	TRBV30	.	TRBJ2-5	CAWGGGEIQYF	TGTGCCTGGGGGGGCGGAGAGATCCAGTACTTC
TRBD1	TRBV5-6	few	TRBJ2-7	CASSYWTGGAVSYEQYF	TGTGCCAGCAGCTACTGGACAGGGGGCGCCGTTTCCTACGAGCAGTACTTC
.	TRBV5-1	many	TRBJ2-7	CASRRDEQYF	TGCGCCAGCAGAAGGGACGAGCAGTACTTC
TRBD1	TRBV18	.	TRBJ2-7	CASSPRGQGPEQYF	TGTGCCAGCTCACCACGAGGACAGGGGCCCGAGCAGTACTTC
.	TRBV20-1	.	TRBJ2-2	CSAAMGAYTGELFF	TGCAGTGCCGCTATGGGGGCTTACACCGGGGAGCTGTTTTTT
.	TRBV4-1	few	TRBJ2-2	CASSPQGVGELFF	TGCGCCAGCAGCCCACAGGGTGTCGGGGAGCTGTTTTTT
.	TRBV6-2/TRBV6-3	.	TRBJ2-3	CASSSQKGTDTQYF	TGTGCCAGCAGTTCCCAAAAGGGTACCGATACGCAGTATTTT
.	TRBV4-2	few	TRBJ1-1	CASSQDQGSTEAFF	TGTGCCAGCAGCCAAGATCAGGGATCCACTGAAGCTTTCTTT
.	TRBV28	many	TRBJ1-6	CASSSSSGVPSSPLHF	TGTGCCAGCAGTTCCTCGAGCGGGGTCCCCAGTTCACCCCTCCACTTT
TRBD2	TRBV11-2	.	TRBJ2-5	CASSLLAGTSQETQYF	TGTGCCAGCAGCTTACTAGCGGGGACATCACAAGAGACCCAGTACTTC
TRBD1	TRBV30	few	TRBJ1-2	CASARDSYYGYTF	TGTGCCTCCGCGAGGGACAGCTACTATGGCTACACCTTC
.	TRBV5-1	many	TRBJ2-3	CASSPADGALTDTQYF	TGCGCCAGCAGCCCGGCCGATGGGGCCCTCACAGATACGCAGTATTTT
TRBD2	TRBV15	few	TRBJ2-1	CATSRRSGGVVEQFF	TGTGCCACCAGCAGAAGGTCGGGGGGGGTGGTTGAGCAGTTCTTC
.	TRBV2	many	TRBJ1-2	CASSGTPWDGYTF	TGTGCCAGCAGTGGCACCCCCTGGGATGGCTACACCTTC